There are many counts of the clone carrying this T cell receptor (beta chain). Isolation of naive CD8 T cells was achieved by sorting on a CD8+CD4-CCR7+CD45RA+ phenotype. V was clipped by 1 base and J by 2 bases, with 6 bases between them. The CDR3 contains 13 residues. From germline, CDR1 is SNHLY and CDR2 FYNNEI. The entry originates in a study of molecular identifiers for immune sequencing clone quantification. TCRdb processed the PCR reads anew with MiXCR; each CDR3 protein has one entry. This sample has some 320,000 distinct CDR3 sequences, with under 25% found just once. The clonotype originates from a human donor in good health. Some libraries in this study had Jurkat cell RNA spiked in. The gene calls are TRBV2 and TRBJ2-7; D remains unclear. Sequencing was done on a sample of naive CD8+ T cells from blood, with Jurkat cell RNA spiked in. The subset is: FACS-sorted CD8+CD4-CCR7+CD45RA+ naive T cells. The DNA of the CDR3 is TGTGCCAGCAGTGAAGGGTTGCCCTACGAGCAGTACTTC. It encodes CASSEGLPYEQYF. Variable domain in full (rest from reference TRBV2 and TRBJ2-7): EPEVTQTPSHQVTQMGQEVILRCVPISNHLYFYWYRQILGQKVEFLVSFYNNEISEKSEIFDDQFSVERPDGSNFTLKIRSTKLEDSAMYFCASSEGLPYEQYFGPGTRLTVT.